Listed below are T cell receptor beta chains from one sample, sequenced in a study of T-cell reconstitution after alpha-beta-depleted transplantation in children. One entry per CDR3 protein results from TCRdb running MiXCR on the PCR reads. The repertoire holds roughly 200,000 distinct CDR3 sequences, with roughly a tenth as singletons. This material consisted of PBMCs, taken before TCRalphabeta/CD19-depleted stem cell transplant. Source of these receptors: a child younger than two with acute myeloid leukemia, due to receive a stem cell transplant. Each CDR3 is given with its conserved first and last residue. Each record gives: D gene, J gene, clone size, V gene, CDR3 DNA, CDR3 protein. D genes are given only for firm matches. Where a row states a size, it is once, few, many or the class of an expanded clone; other rows omit it.

D gene: NA
J gene: TRBJ2-7
clone size: many
V gene: TRBV7-9
CDR3 DNA: TGTGCCAGCAGCTTAGGGACAGAACACGAGCAGTACTTC
CDR3 protein: CASSLGTEHEQYF

D gene: NA
J gene: TRBJ2-7
clone size: many
V gene: TRBV10-3
CDR3 DNA: TGTGCCATCAGTGAGGCCCAGGGGCGTTCGGGAGGTAAGAACTACGAGCAGTACTTC
CDR3 protein: CAISEAQGRSGGKNYEQYF

D gene: TRBD2
J gene: TRBJ2-3
clone size: many
V gene: TRBV9
CDR3 DNA: TGTGCCAGCAGCTTCAGTAGCGGGCTCACAGATACGCAGTATTTT
CDR3 protein: CASSFSSGLTDTQYF

D gene: NA
J gene: TRBJ2-1
clone size: many
V gene: TRBV20-1
CDR3 DNA: TGCAGTGCTAGAGCGGAGTACAATGAGCAGTTCTTC
CDR3 protein: CSARAEYNEQFF

D gene: NA
J gene: TRBJ1-2
clone size: NA
V gene: TRBV12-3/TRBV12-4
CDR3 DNA: TGTGCCAGCAGCCAGACAGTTTCTTGGGGCTACACCTTC
CDR3 protein: CASSQTVSWGYTF

D gene: NA
J gene: TRBJ1-2
clone size: many
V gene: TRBV5-1
CDR3 DNA: TGCGCCAGCAGCTTGGACAGGAGTGGCTACACCTTC
CDR3 protein: CASSLDRSGYTF

D gene: NA
J gene: TRBJ2-7
clone size: many
V gene: TRBV7-8
CDR3 DNA: TGTGCCAGCAGCGATAGGTCGCAGATAACCTACGAGCAGTACTTC
CDR3 protein: CASSDRSQITYEQYF

D gene: NA
J gene: TRBJ2-5
clone size: many
V gene: TRBV5-1
CDR3 DNA: TGCGCCAGCAGAGTTCAAGAGACCCAGTACTTC
CDR3 protein: CASRVQETQYF

D gene: TRBD2
J gene: TRBJ2-2
clone size: many
V gene: TRBV27
CDR3 DNA: TGTGCCAGCAGTTTAAATAGCGGGAAGCGGGAGCTGTTTTTT
CDR3 protein: CASSLNSGKRELFF

D gene: NA
J gene: TRBJ2-3
clone size: many
V gene: TRBV29-1
CDR3 DNA: TGCAGCGTTGAATGTGACGCCGCCACAGATACGCAGTATTTT
CDR3 protein: CSVECDAATDTQYF

D gene: NA
J gene: TRBJ2-2
clone size: many
V gene: TRBV7-3
CDR3 DNA: TGTGCCAGCAGCTTAGCGGACTCAACCGGGGAGCTGTTTTTT
CDR3 protein: CASSLADSTGELFF

D gene: TRBD2
J gene: TRBJ2-5
clone size: many
V gene: TRBV7-2
CDR3 DNA: TGTGCCAGCAGCTTTTCGACTAGCGGGGAGACCCAGTACTTC
CDR3 protein: CASSFSTSGETQYF

D gene: NA
J gene: TRBJ2-7
clone size: many
V gene: TRBV5-1
CDR3 DNA: TGCGCCAGCAGCTTGGGAGGACAGATGCAGTACTTC
CDR3 protein: CASSLGGQMQYF

D gene: NA
J gene: TRBJ1-1
clone size: many
V gene: TRBV4-2
CDR3 DNA: TGTGCCAGCAGCCCCTCGGACAGACCTAACACTGAAGCTTTCTTT
CDR3 protein: CASSPSDRPNTEAFF

D gene: NA
J gene: TRBJ2-7
clone size: many
V gene: TRBV4-3
CDR3 DNA: TGCGCCAGCAGCCAAGAGTGGACAACCTACGAGCAGTACTTC
CDR3 protein: CASSQEWTTYEQYF

D gene: NA
J gene: TRBJ1-5
clone size: many
V gene: TRBV6-2/TRBV6-3
CDR3 DNA: TGTGCCAGCAGCTCCTGGTTGGGACGTGGGGTCGCCCAGCCCCAGCATTTT
CDR3 protein: CASSSWLGRGVAQPQHF

D gene: TRBD2
J gene: TRBJ2-2
clone size: many
V gene: TRBV5-1
CDR3 DNA: TGCGCCAGCAGCTTTCCTAGCGGGAGGACCAACACCGGGGAGCTGTTTTTT
CDR3 protein: CASSFPSGRTNTGELFF

D gene: TRBD1
J gene: TRBJ2-3
clone size: many
V gene: TRBV7-9
CDR3 DNA: TGTGCCAGCAGCCAGGGGGCCCGGGATACGCAGTATTTT
CDR3 protein: CASSQGARDTQYF

D gene: TRBD1
J gene: TRBJ2-7
clone size: many
V gene: TRBV5-1
CDR3 DNA: TGCGCCAGCAGCCGAGGACAGGGTAGGTCCCGCGAGCAGTACTTC
CDR3 protein: CASSRGQGRSREQYF

D gene: TRBD1
J gene: TRBJ1-1
clone size: many
V gene: TRBV5-1
CDR3 DNA: TGCGCCAGCAGCAAAGGACAGGGGGCTAACACTGAAGCTTTCTTT
CDR3 protein: CASSKGQGANTEAFF

D gene: NA
J gene: TRBJ1-1
clone size: many
V gene: TRBV28
CDR3 DNA: TGTGCCAGCAGAACCGGGCCGTATTCTCAAGCTTTCTTT
CDR3 protein: CASRTGPYSQAFF

D gene: NA
J gene: TRBJ2-1
clone size: many
V gene: TRBV20-1
CDR3 DNA: TGCAGTGCTAGAGTCGGACGGAGCTCCTACAATGAGCAGTTCTTC
CDR3 protein: CSARVGRSSYNEQFF

D gene: TRBD2
J gene: TRBJ2-1
clone size: NA
V gene: TRBV20-1
CDR3 DNA: TGCAGTGCTTGTTGTTCTAGCGGGGGAAATGCCTACAATGAGCAGTTCTTC
CDR3 protein: CSACCSSGGNAYNEQFF

D gene: NA
J gene: TRBJ2-1
clone size: NA
V gene: TRBV4-2
CDR3 DNA: TGTGCCATGAGCCCCGGGCTCCTCGGGGGTGAGCAGTTCTTC
CDR3 protein: CAMSPGLLGGEQFF

D gene: NA
J gene: TRBJ1-2
clone size: many
V gene: TRBV28
CDR3 DNA: TGTGCCAGCAGCCCTTTGAAGGGGTATAGGCACGGCTACACCTTC
CDR3 protein: CASSPLKGYRHGYTF

D gene: TRBD2
J gene: TRBJ2-1
clone size: many
V gene: TRBV3-1
CDR3 DNA: TGTGCCAGCAGCCAAGATCGGGGGACTAGCGGAGCCTACAATGAGCAGTTCTTC
CDR3 protein: CASSQDRGTSGAYNEQFF

D gene: TRBD1
J gene: TRBJ1-6
clone size: many
V gene: TRBV28
CDR3 DNA: TGTGCCAGCAGTTCAAGGCCAGGGGGTTCACCCCTCCACTTT
CDR3 protein: CASSSRPGGSPLHF

D gene: NA
J gene: TRBJ2-3
clone size: many
V gene: TRBV5-5
CDR3 DNA: TGTGCCAGCAGCACCAAGGCCGGCACAGATACGCAGTATTTT
CDR3 protein: CASSTKAGTDTQYF

D gene: TRBD1
J gene: TRBJ1-5
clone size: many
V gene: TRBV20-1
CDR3 DNA: TGCAGTGCTAGTGGAACCCGGGACAGTAGCAATCAGCCCCAGCATTTT
CDR3 protein: CSASGTRDSSNQPQHF

D gene: NA
J gene: TRBJ1-4
clone size: many
V gene: TRBV15
CDR3 DNA: TGTGCCACCAGCAGAGATTGGGGGGGAGTGGAAAAACTGTTTTTT
CDR3 protein: CATSRDWGGVEKLFF

D gene: TRBD2
J gene: TRBJ2-5
clone size: many
V gene: TRBV20-1
CDR3 DNA: TGCAGTGCTCGATACTGGGGGGGGAGGAAAGAGACCCAGTACTTC
CDR3 protein: CSARYWGGRKETQYF

D gene: TRBD2
J gene: TRBJ2-5
clone size: few
V gene: TRBV30
CDR3 DNA: TGTGCCTGCGGGACTAGCGGGAGGGCCGGGAGGGAGACCCAGTACTTC
CDR3 protein: CACGTSGRAGRETQYF

D gene: TRBD2
J gene: TRBJ2-1
clone size: NA
V gene: TRBV5-1
CDR3 DNA: TGCGCCAGCAGTCCAACTAGCGGGAGTTATAAGGAGCAGTTCTTC
CDR3 protein: CASSPTSGSYKEQFF

D gene: NA
J gene: TRBJ1-1
clone size: few
V gene: TRBV29-1
CDR3 DNA: TGCAGCGGGGTAGGGGTCACTGAAGCTTTCTTT
CDR3 protein: CSGVGVTEAFF

D gene: NA
J gene: TRBJ2-3
clone size: many
V gene: TRBV28
CDR3 DNA: TGTGCCAGCAGCGACGGAGGCACAGATACGCAGTATTTT
CDR3 protein: CASSDGGTDTQYF

D gene: NA
J gene: TRBJ1-2
clone size: many
V gene: TRBV6-1
CDR3 DNA: TGTGCCAGCAGACCCCTCAACAGGGCCAAACGGGTTAGCCATGGCTACACCTTC
CDR3 protein: CASRPLNRAKRVSHGYTF

D gene: NA
J gene: TRBJ1-6
clone size: many
V gene: TRBV27
CDR3 DNA: TGTGCCAGCAGTCCACATAACGACAGGAGACTGCCCCTCCACTTT
CDR3 protein: CASSPHNDRRLPLHF

D gene: TRBD1
J gene: TRBJ2-7
clone size: many
V gene: TRBV4-2
CDR3 DNA: TGTGCCAGCAGCCAGGAGACAGGGGTCCCCTACGAGCAGTACTTC
CDR3 protein: CASSQETGVPYEQYF

D gene: TRBD1
J gene: TRBJ1-5
clone size: many
V gene: TRBV20-1
CDR3 DNA: TGCAGTGCTAGAGGGACAGGGGGCCAGCCCCAGCATTTT
CDR3 protein: CSARGTGGQPQHF

D gene: TRBD1
J gene: TRBJ2-2
clone size: few
V gene: TRBV4-2
CDR3 DNA: TGTGCCAGCAGCCAAGATTGGCAGGGGGCGAAGGGGGAGCTGTTTTTT
CDR3 protein: CASSQDWQGAKGELFF

D gene: NA
J gene: TRBJ1-1
clone size: NA
V gene: TRBV4-1
CDR3 DNA: TGCGCCAGCAGCCGCGAAGGTTCGAGGAACTCTGAAGCTTTCTTT
CDR3 protein: CASSREGSRNSEAFF

D gene: TRBD1
J gene: TRBJ1-4
clone size: many
V gene: TRBV10-1
CDR3 DNA: TGCGCCAGCAGTCTAGGGGGCCGTGGTGAAAAACTGTTTTTT
CDR3 protein: CASSLGGRGEKLFF

D gene: TRBD2
J gene: TRBJ2-7
clone size: few
V gene: TRBV12-3/TRBV12-4
CDR3 DNA: TGTGCCAGCAGTTTAATCGCCGGACTAGCGAACGAGCAGTACTTC
CDR3 protein: CASSLIAGLANEQYF

D gene: NA
J gene: TRBJ1-5
clone size: NA
V gene: TRBV30
CDR3 DNA: TGTGCCTGGTCGAGAGGGAGCAATCAGCCCCAGCATTTT
CDR3 protein: CAWSRGSNQPQHF

D gene: NA
J gene: TRBJ2-2
clone size: many
V gene: TRBV29-1
CDR3 DNA: TGCAGCGTTGCGGGACACGAAAACACCGGGGAGCTGTTTTTT
CDR3 protein: CSVAGHENTGELFF

D gene: TRBD1
J gene: TRBJ1-1
clone size: many
V gene: TRBV28
CDR3 DNA: TGTGCCATCCGGGACAGATCAGGGGATGAAGCTTTCTTT
CDR3 protein: CAIRDRSGDEAFF

D gene: NA
J gene: TRBJ2-7
clone size: many
V gene: TRBV7-8
CDR3 DNA: TGTGCCAGCAGCTTGACAGAGTCCTACGAGCAGTACTTC
CDR3 protein: CASSLTESYEQYF

D gene: NA
J gene: TRBJ1-5
clone size: many
V gene: TRBV12-3/TRBV12-4
CDR3 DNA: TGTGCCAGCAGTTTAGGGGCAGATAGCAATCAGCCCCAGCATTTT
CDR3 protein: CASSLGADSNQPQHF

D gene: NA
J gene: TRBJ2-2
clone size: many
V gene: TRBV18
CDR3 DNA: TGTGCCAGCTCACCAAGGGACGGCCTCACCGGGGAGCTGTTTTTT
CDR3 protein: CASSPRDGLTGELFF

D gene: NA
J gene: TRBJ1-2
clone size: many
V gene: TRBV12-3/TRBV12-4
CDR3 DNA: TGTGCCAGCAGGGCCAGACCTTCCATCTATGGCTACACCTTC
CDR3 protein: CASRARPSIYGYTF

D gene: TRBD2
J gene: TRBJ2-7
clone size: many
V gene: TRBV5-1
CDR3 DNA: TGCGCCAGCAGCTGGACTAGCGGGAGCGACGAGCAGTACTTC
CDR3 protein: CASSWTSGSDEQYF

D gene: NA
J gene: TRBJ2-6
clone size: many
V gene: TRBV21-1
CDR3 DNA: TGTGCCACCTACAACGGGGGGACAGCGAGCTCTGGGGCCAACGTCCTGACTTTC
CDR3 protein: CATYNGGTASSGANVLTF

D gene: TRBD2
J gene: TRBJ2-1
clone size: NA
V gene: TRBV29-1
CDR3 DNA: TGCAGCTCCCTATACCTTAGCGGGAGAATGGATGAGCAGTTCTTC
CDR3 protein: CSSLYLSGRMDEQFF

D gene: NA
J gene: TRBJ1-4
clone size: many
V gene: TRBV7-2
CDR3 DNA: TGTGCCAGCAGCCCCCGCGGGGAAAGGGTCGAAAAACTGTTTTTT
CDR3 protein: CASSPRGERVEKLFF